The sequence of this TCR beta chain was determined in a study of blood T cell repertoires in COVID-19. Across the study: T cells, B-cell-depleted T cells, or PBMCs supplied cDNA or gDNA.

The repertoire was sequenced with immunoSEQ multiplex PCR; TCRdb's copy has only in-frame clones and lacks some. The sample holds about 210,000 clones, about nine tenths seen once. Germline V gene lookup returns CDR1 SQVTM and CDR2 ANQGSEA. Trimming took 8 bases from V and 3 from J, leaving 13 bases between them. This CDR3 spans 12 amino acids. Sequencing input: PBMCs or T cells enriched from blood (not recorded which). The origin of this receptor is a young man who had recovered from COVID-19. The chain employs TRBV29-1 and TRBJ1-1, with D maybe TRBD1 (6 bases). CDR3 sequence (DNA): TGCAGCATCCGACAGGCTCACACTGAAGCTTTCTTT. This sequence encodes CSIRQAHTEAFF. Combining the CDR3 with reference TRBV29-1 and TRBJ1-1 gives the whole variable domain SAVISQKPSRDICQRGTSLTIQCQVDSQVTMMFWYRQQPGQSLTLIATANQGSEATYESGFVIDKFPISRPNLTFSTLTVSNMSPEDSSIYLCSIRQAHTEAFFGQGTRLTVV.